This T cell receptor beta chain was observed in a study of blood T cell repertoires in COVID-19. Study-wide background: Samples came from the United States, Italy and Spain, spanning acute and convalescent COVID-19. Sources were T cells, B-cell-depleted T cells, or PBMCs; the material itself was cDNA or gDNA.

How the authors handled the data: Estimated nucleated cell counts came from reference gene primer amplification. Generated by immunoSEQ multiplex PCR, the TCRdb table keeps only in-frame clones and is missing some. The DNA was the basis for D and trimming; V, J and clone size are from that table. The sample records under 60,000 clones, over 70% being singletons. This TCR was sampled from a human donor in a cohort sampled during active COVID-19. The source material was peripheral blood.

Written as DNA, the CDR3 is TGTGCCAGCAGCCCCTGGACAGTGAGTAACTATGGCTACACCTTC. It is translated as CASSPWTVSNYGYTF. This rearrangement joins TRBV5-6 to TRBJ1-2, with D perhaps matching TRBD1 (6 bases). V was pared by 4 bases and J by 1 base, with 14 bases between. CDR1 is SGHDT and CDR2 is YYEEEE in the germline V gene. This CDR3 contains 15 residues.